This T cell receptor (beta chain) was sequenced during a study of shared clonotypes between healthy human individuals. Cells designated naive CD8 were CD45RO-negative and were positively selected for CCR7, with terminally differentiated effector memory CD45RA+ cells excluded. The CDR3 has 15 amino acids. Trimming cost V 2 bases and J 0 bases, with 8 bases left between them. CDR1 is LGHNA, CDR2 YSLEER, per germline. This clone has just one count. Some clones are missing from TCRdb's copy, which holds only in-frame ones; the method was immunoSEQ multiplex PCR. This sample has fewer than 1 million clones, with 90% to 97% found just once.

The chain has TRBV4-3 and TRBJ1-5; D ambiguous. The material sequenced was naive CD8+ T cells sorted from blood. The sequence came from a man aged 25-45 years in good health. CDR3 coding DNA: TGCGCCAGCAGCCAAACCAGCGGTAGCAATCAGCCCCAGCATTTT. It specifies CASSQTSGSNQPQHF.